This T cell receptor (beta chain) was retrieved from a study of shared clonotypes between healthy human individuals (dated by TCRdb to 2019 to 2021). Regarding the study in general: A couple of women and three men aged 18 to 49 years were included in the cohort. To estimate repertoire size and how much clonotypes are shared between individuals, the study performed deep sequencing of blood TCR repertoires from a few healthy adults. To increase sequencing depth and limit assay-specific biases, TCR repertoire library preparation and sequencing were carried out by different laboratories using diverse techniques. For each donor, CD4 naive and CD4 memory were each run on three plates, CD8 naive on two plates, and CD8 memory on one plate. Each donor's leukapheresis produced roughly between roughly 0.85 and 9.5 billion PBMCs. Overall results and qualifications from the work: Pairwise subsampling indicated that sequencing depth was expected to affect the degree of clonotype sharing among donors. When a few donors were compared, the shared fraction of clonotypes was around 5% for naive CD4, 3.5% for naive CD8, more than 2% for memory CD4, and less than 0.45% for memory CD8. The genetic and exposure-history diversity represented was limited by the small number of donors. Naive subsets generally had larger estimated clonotype richness than memory subsets. Sampling was limited to blood, and TCR repertoires in tissue likely differ from TCR repertoires in blood. Higher generation probabilities were observed for clonotypes shared by all four sorted-subset donors than for non-shared clonotypes. Incomplete sequencing was indicated by rarefaction of sorted-subset datasets, despite the large sequencing depth.

Ends trimmed: V by 2 bases, J by 4 bases; bases unmatched to a gene: 13. From its cysteine to its phenylalanine, the CDR3 spans 18 amino acids. Just the 54-base CDR3 DNA is kept, in frame starting at base 1. CDR1 and CDR2, per the germline V gene, are MGHRA and YSYEKL. Donors were healthy HIV-negative adults with no recently reported acute infections or vaccinations. All donors were Caucasian adults living in Nashville, Tennessee, USA. CD8 memory samples combined magnetically selected CD45RO+ cells with CCR7-negative CD45RA+ effector memory (TemRA) cells. Blood was collected by leukapheresis, and PBMCs were isolated by Ficoll-Histopaque density gradient centrifugation and then cryopreserved in liquid nitrogen vapor phase. Analytical flow cytometry was used to check the purity and quantity of each magnetically sorted T cell population. Each sorted fraction had its genomic DNA isolated and then quantified by UV absorbance on a Nanodrop 2000c.

Using the deep immunoSEQ assay, multiplex PCR amplified TCR CDR3 regions from genomic DNA. Extracted genomic DNA from each cell subset was spread evenly across all wells of several immunoSEQ 96-well plates, with each plate serving as a replicate. For sorted subsets, approximately 190 ng of genomic DNA, equivalent to some 30,000 T cell genomes, went into each replicate PCR. Purified libraries were quantified with a Qubit 3.0 fluorometer, sized on a Bioanalyzer 2100, and re-quantified with the KAPA Library Quantification kit. Each immunoSEQ 96-well plate was sequenced on its own single-read 150-cycle Illumina NextSeq 550 flow cell. In the source study's methods: Because the immunoSEQ output held only junctional sequences and lacked quality scores, the filtering could not match the filtering applied to full-length reads. To assign V/J genes and CDR3, sequences were annotated using PyIR, a Python wrapper for IgBLAST v1.9, with IMGT germline references. Reads were filtered out if the reads had weak V/J assignments (E-value above 1e-6), no CDR3, stop codons, out-of-frame junctions, or ambiguous translated residues. V3J clonotypes were defined as sequences sharing the same inferred V gene, J gene, and CDR3 amino acid sequence. Percentage overlap between repertoires was computed as shared unique clonotypes divided by the size of the smaller repertoire. Repertoire richness was assessed with RTK rarefaction, the Chao1 estimator, and Recon v2.1 estimates of unobserved clonotypes. For all TCRbeta clonotypes obtained by the gDNA method from a handful of donors, generation probabilities were computed with OLGA. TCRdb limited this immuneACCESS table to in-frame rearrangements with V and J called. A share of clones is missing; checked studies link under half to unresolved V genes, and the rest is unexplained. That table is the source of V, J and clone size, and D and trimming were worked out from the DNA. The sample contains approximately 320,000 clones, around 87% of them found a single time. Of the sample, roughly 16% is held by the ten largest clones.

This clone was detected only once. Its target antigen remains unknown. Base qualities are missing; no much larger clone stands one base away. The sequence links TRBV4-1 to TRBJ1-1; the junction holds 10 bases that match TRBD1. This TCR came from a man between 18 and 35 years old in good health. Sequences were obtained from memory CD8+ T cells sorted from blood. The sample's cell subset or site, from its label and the paper: CD45RO+ cells pooled with CCR7-negative TemRA cells. DNA sequence: TGCGCCAGCAGCCAATACCTCCCGGGACAGGGGTGGGCCACTGAAGCTTTCTTT. Its translation is CASSQYLPGQGWATEAFF.